Below, 16 T cell receptor beta chains from the same sample are listed, as sequenced in a study of CD8+CD57+ T cells in acquired aplastic anemia. Both TCR beta VDJ combination and CDR3 sequence profiling were carried out. Genomic DNA was the template for this profiling. TCRdb analysed the reads with MiXCR anew, one entry per CDR3 protein. Found here are 400,000 to 450,000 distinct CDR3 sequences, around 68% of them singletons; the top ten hold 3.5% to 4.5%. Sequenced material: sorted CD4+, CD8+, or CD8+CD57+ T cells (not recorded which) from PBMCs. Receptor source: a human donor in good health, serving as a control.

Worth noting for this clonotype: Compared with germline, one end of the junction differs, possibly owing to a read error. This chain uses TRBV9 with TRBJ2-1, with 7 bases lining up with TRBD1. Germline CDR1 SGDLS, CDR2 YYNGEE. This CDR3 is built from 17 residues. The CDR3 here is CASSLSTGDSSYYEQFF. CDR3 coding DNA: TGTGCCAGCAGTTTAAGCACAGGGGACAGCTCCTACTATGAGCAGTTCTTC.

The table lists this clonotype with many counts. The genes are TRBV30 and TRBJ2-7; TRBD2 might be the D (6 bases). The CDR3 is made up of 12 amino acids. V was shortened by 2 bases and J by 10 bases, with 15 bases between the two germline ends. Germline CDR1 and CDR2: GTSNPN and SVGIG (reference sequence). The CDR3 protein is CAWSLEGGPQYF. For the CDR3, the DNA is TGTGCCTGGAGTTTGGAGGGAGGCCCTCAGTACTTC.

V and J are TRBV9 and TRBJ1-2, with D possibly matching TRBD1 (6 bases). The CDR3 covers 17 residues. The germline CDR1 and CDR2 sequences are SGDLS and YYNGEE. V was shortened by 0 bases and J by 6 bases, with 21 bases between the two germline ends. In DNA form, the CDR3 reads TGTGCCAGCAGCGTAGCGAGTTGGGGGCAGGGAGATAATGGCTACACCTTC. It specifies CASSVASWGQGDNGYTF.

CDR3 region: CASSHARGACYNEQFF. CDR3 DNA sequence: TGCGCCAGCAGCCATGCGCGCGGGGCCTGCTACAATGAGCAGTTCTTC. This rearrangement joins TRBV5-1 to TRBJ2-1, with D perhaps matching TRBD2 (6 bases). The CDR3 runs 16 residues. Trimming stripped 4 bases from V and 3 bases from J, with 17 bases between. The germline V gene encodes CDR1 SGHRS and CDR2 YFSETQ.

As for this clonotype: Its ends do not fully match the called genes, so a read error is possible. J is TRBJ2-7 and V is TRBV7-2, with D uncertain. Germline V gene sequence: CDR1 SGHTA, CDR2 FQGNSA. This CDR3 has 14 amino acids. CDR3 coding DNA: TGTGCCAGCAGCTTGTCTCCGGTATCCTACGAGCCCCACTTC. Protein product: CASSLSPVSYEPHF. Complete variable domain (other parts from reference TRBV7-2 and TRBJ2-7): GAGVSQSPSNKVTEKGKDVELRCDPISGHTALYWYRQSLGQGLEFLIYFQGNSAPDKSGLPSDRFSAERTGGSVSTLTIQRTQQEDSAVYLCASSLSPVSYEPHFGPGTRLTVT.

The chain has TRBV30 and TRBJ2-5, with TRBD1 matching 9 bases. Losses at the gene ends were 7 bases for V and 0 bases for J; bases not matched to a gene: 9. CDR1 and CDR2 (germline): GTSNPN, SVGIG (reference sequence). The CDR3 runs 15 residues. Here the CDR3 DNA reads TGTGCCTCCCTACCGGGACAGGGCAACCAAGAGACCCAGTACTTC. Translation: CASLPGQGNQETQYF. Full variable domain (missing parts from reference TRBV30 and TRBJ2-5): SQTIHQWPATLVQPVGSPLSLECTVEGTSNPNLYWYRQAAGRGLQLLFYSVGIGQISSEVPQNLSASRPQDRQFILSSKKLLLSDSGFYLCASLPGQGNQETQYFGPGTRLLVL.

V and J are TRBV2 and TRBJ1-2, with TRBD1 identical over 8 bases. CDR3 length: 13 amino acids. The trim removed 3 bases at V and 6 bases at J, leaving 3 bases unmatched. Germline-derived CDR1 and CDR2 are SNHLY and FYNNEI. Here the CDR3 reads CASSDRQGHGYTF. CDR3 bases: TGTGCCAGCAGTGATCGACAGGGGCATGGCTACACCTTC.

The chain has TRBV7-8 and TRBJ2-1; D uncertain. This CDR3 is 15 amino acids long. Germline CDR1 and CDR2: SGHVS and FQNEAQ. Trimming removed 5 bases at V and 7 bases at J, with 18 bases between. This CDR3 reads CASSPPSTGWNEQFF. In nucleotides, the CDR3 is TGTGCCAGCAGCCCCCCCAGCACCGGCTGGAATGAGCAGTTCTTC. Combining the CDR3 with reference TRBV7-8 and TRBJ2-1 gives the whole variable domain GAGVSQSPRYKVAKRGQDVALRCDPISGHVSLFWYQQALGQGPEFLTYFQNEAQLDKSGLPSDRFFAERPEGSVSTLKIQRTQQEDSAVYLCASSPPSTGWNEQFFGPGTRLTVL.

On this clonotype itself: Germline and junction disagree at one end, which may indicate a read error. The chain links TRBV2 to TRBJ2-7; no reliable D call. The CDR3 has 13 residues. The germline V gene encodes CDR1 SNHLY and CDR2 FYNNEI. CDR3 in DNA: TGTGCCAGCAGTACCTCACGAACCTACGGGCACACCTTC. Its translation: CASSTSRTYGHTF.

V usage is TRBV7-2 and J usage is TRBJ1-2, with a possible D match to TRBD1 (6 bases). V was trimmed by 5 bases and J by 14 bases, leaving 27 bases between them. CDR1 and CDR2 (germline): SGHTA, FQGNSA. CDR3 length: 15 residues. CDR3 nucleotides: TGTGCCAGCAGCCTAAGAGGGGACACAGATACGCAGTATACCTTC. This sequence encodes CASSLRGDTDTQYTF. Complete variable domain (other parts from reference TRBV7-2 and TRBJ1-2): GAGVSQSPSNKVTEKGKDVELRCDPISGHTALYWYRQSLGQGLEFLIYFQGNSAPDKSGLPSDRFSAERTGGSVSTLTIQRTQQEDSAVYLCASSLRGDTDTQYTFGSGTRLTVV.

This clonotype has ten or more counts. A much larger clone lies a single base off, so this may be a read error. The chain is built from TRBV7-9 and TRBJ2-5; D is possibly TRBD1 or TRBD2 (5 bases each). CDR3 length equals 13 residues. Trimming stripped 4 bases from V and 4 bases from J, with 10 bases between. From germline, CDR1 is SEHNR and CDR2 FQNEAQ (reference sequence). CDR3 protein: CASSSSGPETQYF. CDR3 in DNA: TGTGCCAGCAGCTCCTCGGGGCCAGAGACCCAGTACTTC.

The J gene is TRBJ2-7, the V gene TRBV5-1; D unclear. V was trimmed by 4 bases and J by 2 bases, leaving 16 bases between them. This CDR3 region has 15 residues. Per the germline V gene, CDR1 is SGHRS and CDR2 is YFSETQ. The CDR3 nucleotides read TGCGCCAGCAGCCCTAGACCCGACATTACCTACGAGCAGTACTTC. It is translated as CASSPRPDITYEQYF.

This clonotype was counted many times. The J gene is TRBJ1-6, the V gene TRBV9, with 7 bases lining up with TRBD1. This CDR3 contains 15 residues. Germline V gene data show CDR1 as SGDLS and CDR2 as YYNGEE. V shed 1 base and J 8 bases; nucleotides not matched to a gene: 6. This chain's CDR3 is CASSVTGTAHSPLHF. CDR3 sequence (DNA): TGTGCCAGCAGCGTAACCGGGACAGCACATTCACCCCTCCACTTT.

This clonotype was seen a few times. The rearrangement joins TRBV9 to TRBJ1-2; the match to TRBD1 covers 7 bases. V was pared by 0 bases and J by 12 bases, with 14 bases of the junction left unmatched. Germline-derived CDR1 and CDR2 are SGDLS and YYNGEE. The CDR3 has 15 residues. This chain's CDR3 is CASSVGITGEAGNTF. The CDR3 DNA reads as TGTGCCAGCAGCGTAGGGATCACAGGGGAAGCTGGAAACACCTTC.

This sequence joins TRBV19 and TRBJ1-6, with TRBD1 matching 8 bases. Germline V gene sequence: CDR1 LNHDA, CDR2 SQIVND (reference sequence). This CDR3 contains 17 residues. V was pared by 6 bases and J by 8 bases, with 15 bases of the junction left unmatched. The CDR3 DNA sequence: TGTGCCAGTAGGCAAAGATTAGGACAGGGTATTCATTCACCCCTCCACTTT. Translation gives CASRQRLGQGIHSPLHF. Variable domain in full (rest from reference TRBV19 and TRBJ1-6): DGGITQSPKYLFRKEGQNVTLSCEQNLNHDAMYWYRQDPGQGLRLIYYSQIVNDFQKGDIAEGYSVSREKKESFPLTVTSAQKNPTAFYLCASRQRLGQGIHSPLHFGNGTRLTVT.

This clonotype was found once. The V and J genes are TRBV4-1 and TRBJ2-5; D is uncertain. Trimming stripped 3 bases from V and 5 bases from J, with 10 bases between. This CDR3 has 13 residues. From germline, CDR1 is MGHRA and CDR2 YSYEKL. CDR3 amino acids: CASSHPGLETQYF. CDR3 bases: TGCGCCAGCAGCCATCCTGGATTGGAGACCCAGTACTTC.